Each of the 8 T cell receptor beta chains below was sequenced from the same sample in a study of OX40 agonist ivuxolimab in advanced cancers. Generated by immunoSEQ multiplex PCR, the TCRdb table keeps only in-frame clones and is missing some. This table holds about 50,000 clones, roughly three quarters found once. Sequenced here: CD4+ or CD8+ T cells sorted from blood, sampled in a trial of the OX40 agonist ivuxolimab. Receptors were obtained from an adult with an advanced solid tumor such as melanoma, head and neck, liver or kidney cancer.

The V gene is TRBV6-1, the J gene TRBJ2-5; 8 nucleotides agree with TRBD2. The CDR3 length is 16 residues. CDR1 is MNHNS, CDR2 SASEGT, per germline. V shed 0 bases and J 4 bases; nucleotides not matched to a gene: 7. CDR3 bases: TGTGCCAGCAGTGAAGCGGTGACTAGCGATTCAGAGACCCAGTACTTC. Translation: CASSEAVTSDSETQYF.

The CDR3 nucleotides read TGTGCCAGCAGCTTAGCAAAGTACTATGGCTACACCTTC. This encodes CASSLAKYYGYTF. The rearrangement joins TRBV11-2 to TRBJ1-2; D gene ambiguous. Deletions cut 1 base from V and 3 bases from J, with 6 bases between. Germline values: CDR1 SGHAT, CDR2 FQNNGV. The CDR3 is 13 amino acids.

The chain links TRBV5-1 to TRBJ1-4, with a possible D match to TRBD1 (5 bases). Germline V gene sequence: CDR1 SGHRS, CDR2 YFSETQ. The CDR3 spans 14 residues. Trimming took 2 bases from V and 8 from J, leaving 13 bases between them. The chain's CDR3 is CASSLGQGGEKLFF. The CDR3 DNA reads TGCGCCAGCAGCTTAGGGCAGGGCGGCGAAAAACTGTTTTTT. The variable domain in full, with the rest retrieved from reference TRBV5-1 and TRBJ1-4, is KAGVTQTPRYLIKTRGQQVTLSCSPISGHRSVSWYQQTPGQGLQFLFEYFSETQRNKGNFPGRFSGRQFSNSRSEMNVSTLELGDSALYLCASSLGQGGEKLFFGSGTQLSVL.

V is TRBV7-9 and J is TRBJ1-1, with TRBD1 matching 10 bases. CDR3 length: 12 amino acids. V lost 1 base and J lost 12; bases outside the gene matches: 2. CDR1 is SEHNR and CDR2 is FQNEAQ in the germline V gene (reference sequence). This CDR3 reads CASSLGTGGTFF. The CDR3, as DNA: TGTGCCAGCAGCTTAGGGACAGGGGGAACTTTCTTT.

J is TRBJ2-7 and V is TRBV7-9; a possible D gene is TRBD2 (5 bases). Germline CDR1 and CDR2: SEHNR and FQNEAQ (reference sequence). This CDR3 region has 14 residues. V was trimmed by 1 base and J by 5 bases, leaving 12 bases between them. CDR3 in DNA: TGTGCCAGCAGCTTAGACGTGGCGGGCAACGAGCAGTACTTC. It translates to CASSLDVAGNEQYF.

V gene TRBV15 combines with J gene TRBJ1-5; D ambiguous. The length of the CDR3 is 12 residues. Germline loops: CDR1 LNHNV, CDR2 YYDKDF (reference sequence). The ends were cut back, 0 bases at V and 6 bases at J, with 3 bases in the middle. CDR3 amino acids: CATSRDFQPQHF. In DNA, the CDR3 is TGTGCCACCAGCAGAGATTTTCAGCCCCAGCATTTT. Filled out from reference TRBV15 and TRBJ1-5, the complete variable domain reads DAMVIQNPRYQVTQFGKPVTLSCSQTLNHNVMYWYQQKSSQAPKLLFHYYDKDFNNEADTPDNFQSRRPNTSFCFLDIRSPGLGDTAMYLCATSRDFQPQHFGDGTRLSIL.

This clone appeared a few times. The chain employs TRBV4-2 and TRBJ1-6, with D perhaps TRBD1 (6 bases). V dropped 0 bases and J dropped 8 bases, with 11 bases sitting between them. CDR3 size: 15 residues. The V gene's germline CDR1 is LGHNA and CDR2 YNFKEQ. The DNA of the CDR3 is TGTGCCAGCAGCCAAGATCAGGGGATTGATTCACCCCTCCACTTT. Translating gives CASSQDQGIDSPLHF.

This clone was counted once. V is TRBV4-1 and J is TRBJ1-4; no reliable D call. Germline V gene lookup returns CDR1 MGHRA and CDR2 YSYEKL. Trimming removed 1 base at V and 0 bases at J, with 9 bases between. The CDR3 spans 16 residues. The CDR3 protein is CASSQGTVATNEKLFF. The CDR3 nucleotides read TGCGCCAGCAGCCAAGGCACGGTAGCAACTAATGAAAAACTGTTTTTT.